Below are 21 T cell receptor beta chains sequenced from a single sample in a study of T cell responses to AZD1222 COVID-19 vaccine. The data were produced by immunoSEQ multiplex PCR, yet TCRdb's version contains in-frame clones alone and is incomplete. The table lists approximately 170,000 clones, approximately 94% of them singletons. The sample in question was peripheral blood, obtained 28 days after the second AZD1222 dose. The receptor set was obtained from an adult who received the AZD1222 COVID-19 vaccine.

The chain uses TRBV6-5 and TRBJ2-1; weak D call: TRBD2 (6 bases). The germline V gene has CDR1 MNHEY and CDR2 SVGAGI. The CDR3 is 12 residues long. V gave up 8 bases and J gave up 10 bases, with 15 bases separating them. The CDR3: CASRSYRGEQFF. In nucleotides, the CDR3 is TGTGCCAGCCGTTCATATCGGGGGGAGCAGTTCTTC.

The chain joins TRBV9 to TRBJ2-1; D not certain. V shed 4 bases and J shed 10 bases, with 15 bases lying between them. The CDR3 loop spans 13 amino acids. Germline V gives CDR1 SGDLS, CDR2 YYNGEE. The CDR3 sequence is CASSSYLASEQFF. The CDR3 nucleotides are TGTGCCAGCAGCTCCTACCTGGCTTCCGAGCAGTTCTTC.

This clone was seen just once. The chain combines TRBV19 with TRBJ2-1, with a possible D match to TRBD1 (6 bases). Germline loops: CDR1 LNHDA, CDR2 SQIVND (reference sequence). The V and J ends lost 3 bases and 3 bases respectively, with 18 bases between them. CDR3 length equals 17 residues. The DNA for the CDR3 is TGTGCCAGTAGTATCCCCGGGACACGGCTTCTCTACAATGAGCAGTTCTTC. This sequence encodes CASSIPGTRLLYNEQFF. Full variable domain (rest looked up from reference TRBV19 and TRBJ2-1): DGGITQSPKYLFRKEGQNVTLSCEQNLNHDAMYWYRQDPGQGLRLIYYSQIVNDFQKGDIAEGYSVSREKKESFPLTVTSAQKNPTAFYLCASSIPGTRLLYNEQFFGPGTRLTVL.

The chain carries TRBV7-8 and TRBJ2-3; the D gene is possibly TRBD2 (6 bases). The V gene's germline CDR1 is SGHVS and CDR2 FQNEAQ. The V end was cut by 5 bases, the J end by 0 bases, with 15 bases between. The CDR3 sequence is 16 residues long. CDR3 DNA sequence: TGTGCCAGCAGCCCGGGACTGTTTTCTAGCACAGATACGCAGTATTTT. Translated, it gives CASSPGLFSSTDTQYF. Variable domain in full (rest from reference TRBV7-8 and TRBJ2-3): GAGVSQSPRYKVAKRGQDVALRCDPISGHVSLFWYQQALGQGPEFLTYFQNEAQLDKSGLPSDRFFAERPEGSVSTLKIQRTQQEDSAVYLCASSPGLFSSTDTQYFGPGTRLTVL.

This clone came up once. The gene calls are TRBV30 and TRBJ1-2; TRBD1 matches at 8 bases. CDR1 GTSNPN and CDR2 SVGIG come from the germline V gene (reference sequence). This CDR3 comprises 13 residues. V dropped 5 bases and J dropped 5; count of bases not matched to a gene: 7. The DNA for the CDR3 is TGTGCCTGGGACCGACAGGGGAATTATGGCTACACCTTC. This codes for CAWDRQGNYGYTF.

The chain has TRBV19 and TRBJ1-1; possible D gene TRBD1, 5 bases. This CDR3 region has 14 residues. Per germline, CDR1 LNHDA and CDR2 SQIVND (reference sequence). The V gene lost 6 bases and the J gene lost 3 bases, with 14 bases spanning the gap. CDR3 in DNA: TGTGCCAGTAGCCCCTGGGAGGGACACACTGAAGCTTTCTTT. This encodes CASSPWEGHTEAFF.

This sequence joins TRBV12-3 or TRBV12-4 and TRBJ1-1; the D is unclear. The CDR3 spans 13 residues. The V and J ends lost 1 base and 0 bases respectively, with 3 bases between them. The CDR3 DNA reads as TGTGCCAGCAGTTTAGTAATGAACACTGAAGCTTTCTTT. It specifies CASSLVMNTEAFF.

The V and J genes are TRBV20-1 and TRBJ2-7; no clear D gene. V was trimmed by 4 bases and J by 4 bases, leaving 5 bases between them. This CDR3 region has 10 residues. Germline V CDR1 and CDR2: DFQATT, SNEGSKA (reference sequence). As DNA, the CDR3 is TGCAGTGCTACCGAATACGAGCAGTACTTC. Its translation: CSATEYEQYF.

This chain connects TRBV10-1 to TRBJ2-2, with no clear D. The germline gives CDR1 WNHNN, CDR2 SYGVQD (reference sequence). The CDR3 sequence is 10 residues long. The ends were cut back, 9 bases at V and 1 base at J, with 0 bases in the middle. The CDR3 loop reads CARNTGELFF. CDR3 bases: TGCGCCAGGAACACCGGGGAGCTGTTTTTT.

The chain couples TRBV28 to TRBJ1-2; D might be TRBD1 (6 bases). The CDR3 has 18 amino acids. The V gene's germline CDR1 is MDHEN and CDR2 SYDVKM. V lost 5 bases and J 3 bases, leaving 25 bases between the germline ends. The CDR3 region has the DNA TGTGCCAGCAGTCCATCAGCCGAAACCGGACAGTCGGACTATGGCTACACCTTC. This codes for CASSPSAETGQSDYGYTF.

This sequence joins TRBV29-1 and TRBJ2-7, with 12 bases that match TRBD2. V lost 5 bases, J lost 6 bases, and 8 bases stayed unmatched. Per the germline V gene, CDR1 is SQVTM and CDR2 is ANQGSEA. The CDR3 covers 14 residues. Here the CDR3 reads CSVKRLAGEGEQYF. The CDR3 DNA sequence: TGCAGCGTTAAAAGACTAGCGGGAGAAGGCGAGCAGTACTTC.

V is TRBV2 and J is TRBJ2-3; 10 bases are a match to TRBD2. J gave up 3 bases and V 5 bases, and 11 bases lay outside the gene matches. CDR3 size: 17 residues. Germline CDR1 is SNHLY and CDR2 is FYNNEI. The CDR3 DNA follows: TGTGCCAGCAGTTTACCTAGCGGGAGTATAAAAACAGATACGCAGTATTTT. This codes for CASSLPSGSIKTDTQYF.

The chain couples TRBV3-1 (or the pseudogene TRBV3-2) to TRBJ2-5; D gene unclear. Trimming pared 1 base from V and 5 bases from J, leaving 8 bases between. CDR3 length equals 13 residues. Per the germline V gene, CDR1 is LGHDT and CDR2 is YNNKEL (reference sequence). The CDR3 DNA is TGTGCCAGCAGCCAAGGTTTGTCGGAGACCCAGTACTTC. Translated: CASSQGLSETQYF.

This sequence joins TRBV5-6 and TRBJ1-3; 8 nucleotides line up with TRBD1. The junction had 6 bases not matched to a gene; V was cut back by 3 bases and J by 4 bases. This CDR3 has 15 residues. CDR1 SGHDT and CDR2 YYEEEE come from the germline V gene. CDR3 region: CASSWSDRAGNTIYF. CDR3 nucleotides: TGTGCCAGCAGCTGGTCGGACAGGGCAGGAAACACCATATATTTT.

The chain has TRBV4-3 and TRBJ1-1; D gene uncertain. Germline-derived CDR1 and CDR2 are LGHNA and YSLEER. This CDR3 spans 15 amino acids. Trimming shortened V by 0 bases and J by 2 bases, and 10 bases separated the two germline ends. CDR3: CASSQDPPSNTEAFF. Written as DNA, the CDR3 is TGCGCCAGCAGCCAAGATCCACCTTCAAACACTGAAGCTTTCTTT.

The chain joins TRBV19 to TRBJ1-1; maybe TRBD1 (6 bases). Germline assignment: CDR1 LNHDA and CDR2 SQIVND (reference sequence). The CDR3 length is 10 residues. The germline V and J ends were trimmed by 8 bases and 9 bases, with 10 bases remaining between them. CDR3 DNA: TGTGCCAGTTCCGGGACAAAAGCTTTCTTT. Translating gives CASSGTKAFF.

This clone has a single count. The CDR3: CASSSGTSGKHTGELFF. CDR3 coding DNA: TGTGCCAGTAGTTCCGGGACTAGCGGGAAACACACCGGGGAGCTGTTTTTT. The V and J genes are TRBV19 and TRBJ2-2; TRBD2 agrees at 13 bases. CDR1 is LNHDA and CDR2 is SQIVND in the germline V gene (reference sequence). The CDR3 totals 17 residues. The junction had 6 bases not matched to a gene; V was cut back by 5 bases and J by 3 bases.

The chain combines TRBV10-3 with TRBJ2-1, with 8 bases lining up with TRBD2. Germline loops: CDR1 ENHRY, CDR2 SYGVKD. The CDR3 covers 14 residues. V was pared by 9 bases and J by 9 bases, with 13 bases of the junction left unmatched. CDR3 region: CAIKGGGLALEQFF. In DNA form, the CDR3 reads TGTGCCATTAAGGGGGGCGGACTAGCTCTTGAGCAGTTCTTC.

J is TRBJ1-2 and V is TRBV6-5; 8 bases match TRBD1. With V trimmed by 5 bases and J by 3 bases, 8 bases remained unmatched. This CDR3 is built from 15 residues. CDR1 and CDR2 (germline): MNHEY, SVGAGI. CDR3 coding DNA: TGTGCCAGCAGTCAACCAAAGACAGGGGACTATGGCTACACCTTC. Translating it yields CASSQPKTGDYGYTF.

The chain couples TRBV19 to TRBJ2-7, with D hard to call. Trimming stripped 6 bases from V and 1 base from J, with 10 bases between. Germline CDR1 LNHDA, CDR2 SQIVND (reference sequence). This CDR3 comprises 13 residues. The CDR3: CASSITPSYEQYF. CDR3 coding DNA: TGTGCCAGTAGCATTACACCTTCCTACGAGCAGTACTTC.

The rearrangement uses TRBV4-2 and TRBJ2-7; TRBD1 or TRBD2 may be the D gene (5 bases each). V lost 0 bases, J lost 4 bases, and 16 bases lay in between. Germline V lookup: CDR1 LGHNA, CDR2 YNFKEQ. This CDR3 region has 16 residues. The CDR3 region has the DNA TGTGCCAGCAGCCAAGAAGTAAGGGGTAGGGAGTACGAGCAGTACTTC. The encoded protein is CASSQEVRGREYEQYF.